This T cell receptor (beta chain) was sequenced for a study of cytomegalovirus exposure and HLA in healthy donors. The study, taken as a whole, reports: Researchers reportedly found TCR beta sequences accurately predicted most subjects' HLA-A and HLA-B alleles. V- and J-gene trimming of TCR beta was linked (in a later analysis) to a missense DCLRE1C variant.

PCR used 60 Vbeta primers and 13 Jbeta primers. In the original processing: The count from a later analysis was tens of millions of unique TCR beta chains, some 12 million of them shared. Using immunoSEQ multiplex PCR, the repertoire was profiled, and TCRdb retains in-frame clones only, with some absent. V and J calls and clone size are those listed in that table; D and trimming were worked out from the DNA. The table lists about 130,000 clones, over 70% of them singletons, with 3% to 4% in the top ten. Of note for this clone: Its target is unknown.

CDR1 and CDR2 (germline): MDHEN, SYDVKM. V lost 4 bases and J 2 bases, leaving 17 bases between the germline ends. This CDR3 comprises 17 residues. The clonotype comes from a woman in her 40s in good health and CMV-seronegative. Sequencing was carried out using PBMCs. This chain links TRBV28 with TRBJ1-4; D remains ambiguous. CDR3 amino acids: CASSSPTHGATNEKLFF. As DNA, the CDR3 is TGTGCCAGCAGTTCTCCCACCCACGGAGCGACTAATGAAAAACTGTTTTTT.